This TCR beta chain was obtained from a study of T cell responses to AZD1222 COVID-19 vaccine. General study findings and limits: Clonal diversity was possibly underestimated, and the donors were mostly white British, with more females. Just a handful of people given AZD1222 tested seropositive at baseline.

Points on this clone: No antigen is known for it.

V was trimmed by 0 bases and J by 5 bases, leaving 22 bases between them. Per the germline V gene, CDR1 is LNHDA and CDR2 is SQIVND (reference sequence). There are 18 residues in the CDR3. Repertoires were generated with immunoSEQ multiplex PCR, while TCRdb's copy carries only in-frame clones and drops some. The sample consists of 90,000 to 140,000 clones, 88% of them appearing once. The rearrangement joins TRBV19 to TRBJ2-5; maybe TRBD2 (5 bases). The sequences come from peripheral blood, collected on day 0 of AZD1222 vaccination. The receptor was isolated from an adult in good health. The CDR3 region is CASSIDVTLLRGVETQYF. The DNA for the CDR3 is TGTGCCAGTAGTATAGACGTGACTCTACTTCGGGGAGTGGAGACCCAGTACTTC. The full variable domain, its missing parts supplied by reference TRBV19 and TRBJ2-5, is DGGITQSPKYLFRKEGQNVTLSCEQNLNHDAMYWYRQDPGQGLRLIYYSQIVNDFQKGDIAEGYSVSREKKESFPLTVTSAQKNPTAFYLCASSIDVTLLRGVETQYFGPGTRLLVL.